The clone carrying this T cell receptor (beta chain) turned up a few times. The target antigen is unknown. These data are taken from a study of molecular identifiers for immune sequencing clone quantification. TCRdb re-derived calls from the PCR reads in MiXCR, one entry per CDR3 protein. Among over 85,000 distinct CDR3 sequences listed, 35% were seen once. Study-level findings and limits: In cases of identical TCR molecules sharing a barcode, highly expanded clone sizes could be underestimated.

Germline CDR1 SGHVS, CDR2 FQNEAQ. The CDR3 has 19 residues. The ends lost 1 base at V and 5 bases at J; junction bases unmatched: 11. The sequencing sample was made of naive CD8+ T cells from blood, with Jurkat cell RNA spiked in. The subset here: FACS-sorted CD8+CD4-CCR7+CD45RA+ naive T cells. This receptor was obtained from a human donor in good health. Some libraries in this study had Jurkat cell RNA spiked in. The V and J genes are TRBV7-8 and TRBJ2-4; TRBD2 aligns across 13 bases. The CDR3 DNA is TGTGCCAGCAGCTTAGAAGGACTAGCGGGAGACCCAATCCAAAACATTCAGTACTTC. This sequence encodes CASSLEGLAGDPIQNIQYF.